The 7 T cell receptor beta chains in this list originate from one sample, sequenced in a study of cytomegalovirus exposure and HLA in healthy donors. The PCR used 60 Vbeta and 13 Jbeta primers. Libraries were prepared by immunoSEQ multiplex PCR; TCRdb keeps only in-frame clonotypes and omits some of them. The table lists about 150,000 clones, 75% to 90% of them singletons. What was sequenced was PBMCs. These receptors all come from a woman aged 25 to 45 in good health and CMV-seronegative.

The chain links TRBV4-3 to TRBJ1-1, with D tentatively TRBD1 (5 bases). Trimming removed 0 bases from V and 8 bases from J, with 10 bases in between. CDR1 and CDR2 from the germline V gene are LGHNA and YSLEER. This CDR3 is built from 13 residues. CDR3 bases: TGCGCCAGCAGCCAAGATTTCGGGGGGGAAGCTTTCTTT. Its translation is CASSQDFGGEAFF.

In nucleotides, the CDR3 is TGTGCCAGCACCTCCAGGGGACAGTTCACAGATACGCAGTATTTT. It translates to CASTSRGQFTDTQYF. The chain is built from TRBV11-2 and TRBJ2-3, with 7 positions matching TRBD1. Germline trimming cut 7 bases from V and 2 bases from J; bases unmatched to any gene: 9. Germline CDR1 and CDR2: SGHAT and FQNNGV. The length of the CDR3 is 15 residues.

The CDR3 DNA is TGCGCCAGCAGCGGTAGACTAGACACCCACGAGCAGTACTTC. Its protein product is CASSGRLDTHEQYF. The gene calls are TRBV5-1 and TRBJ2-5; tentatively, D is TRBD2 (6 bases). The J call may be faulty, since TRBJ2-7 better matches the DNA end. The CDR3 length is 14 residues. Germline V gene sequence: CDR1 SGHRS, CDR2 YFSETQ.

The rearrangement joins TRBV7-2 to TRBJ2-1, with D unresolved. The CDR3 spans 13 residues. From germline, CDR1 is SGHTA and CDR2 FQGNSA. With 6 bases removed from V and 10 bases from J, the gap between germline ends came to 16 bases. CDR3 DNA: TGTGCCAGCAGTCTCAACGATGGAGAGGAGCAGTTCTTC. Translating it yields CASSLNDGEEQFF.

The chain uses TRBV5-1 and TRBJ1-1, with 7 bases identical to TRBD1. Germline-derived CDR1 and CDR2 are SGHRS and YFSETQ. The V gene end was trimmed by 3 bases and the J gene end by 5 bases; junction bases not matched to a gene: 4. The CDR3 consists of 13 residues. CDR3 DNA: TGCGCCAGCAGCTCCCAGGGGGGAACTGAAGCTTTCTTT. It is translated as CASSSQGGTEAFF. Together with reference TRBV5-1 and TRBJ1-1, the CDR3 gives the full variable domain: KAGVTQTPRYLIKTRGQQVTLSCSPISGHRSVSWYQQTPGQGLQFLFEYFSETQRNKGNFPGRFSGRQFSNSRSEMNVSTLELGDSALYLCASSSQGGTEAFFGQGTRLTVV.

The J gene is TRBJ2-7, the V gene TRBV21-1; TRBD2 is the table's D call and was not checked against the DNA. TRBV21-1 counts as a pseudogene. The CDR3 covers 15 residues. This CDR3 is CASSNLRSAAYEQYF. The CDR3 DNA is TGTGCCAGCAGCAATTTGCGGTCGGCGGCTTACGAGCAGTACTTC.

The CDR3 nucleotides are TGCAGCGTGAGCAATCTAGCGGGGGGACAAGAGACCCAGTACTTC. This translates into CSVSNLAGGQETQYF. The chain uses TRBV29-1 and TRBJ2-5, with TRBD2 matching 11 bases. V lost 6 bases, J lost 2 bases, and 8 bases stayed unmatched. The CDR3 sequence is 15 residues long. The germline V gene has CDR1 SQVTM and CDR2 ANQGSEA.